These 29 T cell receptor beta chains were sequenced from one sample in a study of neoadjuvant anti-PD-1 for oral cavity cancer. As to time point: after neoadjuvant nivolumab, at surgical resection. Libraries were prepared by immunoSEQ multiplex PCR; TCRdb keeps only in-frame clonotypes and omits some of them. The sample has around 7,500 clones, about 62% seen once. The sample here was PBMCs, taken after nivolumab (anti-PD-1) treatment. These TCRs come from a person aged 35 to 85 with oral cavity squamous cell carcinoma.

As DNA, the CDR3 is TGTGCCAGCAGCGCTGGACAGGGGGCCCGCGATGGCTACACCTTC. As protein: CASSAGQGARDGYTF. J is TRBJ1-2 and V is TRBV13, with 11 bases that match TRBD1. Germline V gives CDR1 PRHDT, CDR2 FYEKMQ (reference sequence). The CDR3 spans 15 residues. The V and J ends lost 5 bases and 6 bases, in that order; junction bases with no gene match: 8.

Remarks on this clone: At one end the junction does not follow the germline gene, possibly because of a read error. The CDR3: CASNSAYNEQFF. In DNA form, the CDR3 reads TGTGCCAGTAACAGCGCCTATAATGAGCAGTTCTTC. The V call is TRBV19, the J call TRBJ2-1; D gene ambiguous. CDR1 LNHDA and CDR2 SQIVND come from the germline V gene (reference sequence). The CDR3 has 12 amino acids.

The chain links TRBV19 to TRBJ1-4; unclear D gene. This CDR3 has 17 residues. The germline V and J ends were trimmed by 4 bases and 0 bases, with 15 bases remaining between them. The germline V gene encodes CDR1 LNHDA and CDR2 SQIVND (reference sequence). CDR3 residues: CASSNPPGTSTNEKLFF. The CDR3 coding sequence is TGTGCCAGTAGTAACCCCCCAGGAACTTCAACTAATGAAAAACTGTTTTTT.

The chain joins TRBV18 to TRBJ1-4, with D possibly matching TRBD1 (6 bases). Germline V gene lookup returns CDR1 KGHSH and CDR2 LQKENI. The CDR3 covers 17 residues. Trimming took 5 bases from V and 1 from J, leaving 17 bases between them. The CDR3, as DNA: TGTGCCAGCTCAGCTCGACCAGGGGTGGAAACTAATGAAAAACTGTTTTTT. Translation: CASSARPGVETNEKLFF.

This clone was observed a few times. This CDR3 is CASSPGTGAVWETQYF. CDR3 nucleotide sequence: TGTGCCAGCAGCCCGGGGACGGGGGCAGTCTGGGAGACCCAGTACTTC. The genes are TRBV9 and TRBJ2-5; D might be TRBD1 or TRBD2, each matching 6 bases. CDR3 length equals 16 residues. Trimming took off 4 bases at V and 5 bases at J, with 21 bases between the two ends. Germline-derived CDR1 and CDR2 are SGDLS and YYNGEE.

CDR3 in DNA: TGTGCCATCAGTGAGTCGAGACAGGCCACCGCCTACAATGAGCAGTTCTTC. Its protein product is CAISESRQATAYNEQFF. This chain connects TRBV10-3 to TRBJ2-1; TRBD1 might be the D (6 bases). V shed 0 bases and J shed 2 bases, with 14 bases lying between them. The germline CDR1 and CDR2 sequences are ENHRY and SYGVKD. The length of the CDR3 is 17 residues.

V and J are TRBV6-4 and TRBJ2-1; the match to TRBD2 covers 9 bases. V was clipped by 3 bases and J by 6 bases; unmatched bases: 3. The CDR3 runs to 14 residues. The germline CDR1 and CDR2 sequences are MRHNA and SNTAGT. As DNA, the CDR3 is TGTGCCAGCAGTGATAGCGGGGGAGCCAATGAGCAGTTCTTC. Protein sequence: CASSDSGGANEQFF.

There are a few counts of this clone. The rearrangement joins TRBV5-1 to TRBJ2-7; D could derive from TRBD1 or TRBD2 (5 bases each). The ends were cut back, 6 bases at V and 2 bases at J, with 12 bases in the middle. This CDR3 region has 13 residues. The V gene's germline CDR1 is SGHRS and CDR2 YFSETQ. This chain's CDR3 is CASNRDGPYEQYF. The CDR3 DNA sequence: TGCGCCAGCAACCGGGACGGACCCTACGAGCAGTACTTC.

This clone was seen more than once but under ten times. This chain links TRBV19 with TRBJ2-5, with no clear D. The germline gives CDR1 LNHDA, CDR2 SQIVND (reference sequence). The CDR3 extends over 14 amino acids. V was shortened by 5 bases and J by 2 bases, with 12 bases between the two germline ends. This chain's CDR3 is CASSSSVLQETQYF. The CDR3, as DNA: TGTGCCAGTAGTTCGTCAGTATTACAAGAGACCCAGTACTTC. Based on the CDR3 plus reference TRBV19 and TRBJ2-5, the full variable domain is DGGITQSPKYLFRKEGQNVTLSCEQNLNHDAMYWYRQDPGQGLRLIYYSQIVNDFQKGDIAEGYSVSREKKESFPLTVTSAQKNPTAFYLCASSSSVLQETQYFGPGTRLLVL.

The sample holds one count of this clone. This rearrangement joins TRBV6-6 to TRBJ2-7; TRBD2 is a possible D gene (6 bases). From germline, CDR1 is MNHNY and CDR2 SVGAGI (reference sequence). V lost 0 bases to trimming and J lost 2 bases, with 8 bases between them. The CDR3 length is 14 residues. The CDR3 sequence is CASSYSEGTYEQYF. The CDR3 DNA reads TGTGCCAGCAGTTACTCGGAGGGTACCTACGAGCAGTACTTC.

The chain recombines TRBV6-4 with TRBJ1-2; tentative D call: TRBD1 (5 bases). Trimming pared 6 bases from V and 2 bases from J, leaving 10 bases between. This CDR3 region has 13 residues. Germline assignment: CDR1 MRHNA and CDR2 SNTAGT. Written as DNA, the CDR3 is TGTGCCAGCAGCGGGGGACGGAACTATGGCTACACCTTC. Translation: CASSGGRNYGYTF.

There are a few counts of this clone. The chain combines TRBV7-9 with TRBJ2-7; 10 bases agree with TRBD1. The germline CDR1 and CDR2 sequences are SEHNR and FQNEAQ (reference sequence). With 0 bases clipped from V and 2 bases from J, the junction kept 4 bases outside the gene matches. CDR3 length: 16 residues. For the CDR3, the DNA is TGTGCCAGCAGCTTAGCTGGGACAGGGGAGGCCTACGAGCAGTACTTC. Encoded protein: CASSLAGTGEAYEQYF.

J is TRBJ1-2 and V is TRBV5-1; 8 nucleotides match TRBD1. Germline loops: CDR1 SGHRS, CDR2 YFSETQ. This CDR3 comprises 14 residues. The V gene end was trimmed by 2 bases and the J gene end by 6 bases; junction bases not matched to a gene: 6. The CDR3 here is CASSLLGQGDGYTF. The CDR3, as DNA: TGCGCCAGCAGCTTACTTGGACAGGGCGATGGCTACACCTTC.

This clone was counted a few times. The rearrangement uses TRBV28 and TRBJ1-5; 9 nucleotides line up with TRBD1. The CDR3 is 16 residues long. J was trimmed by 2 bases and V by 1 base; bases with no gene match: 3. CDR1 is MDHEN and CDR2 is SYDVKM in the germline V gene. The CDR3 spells CASSLLTGGGNQPQHF. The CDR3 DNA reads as TGTGCCAGCAGTTTATTGACAGGGGGTGGCAATCAGCCCCAGCATTTT.

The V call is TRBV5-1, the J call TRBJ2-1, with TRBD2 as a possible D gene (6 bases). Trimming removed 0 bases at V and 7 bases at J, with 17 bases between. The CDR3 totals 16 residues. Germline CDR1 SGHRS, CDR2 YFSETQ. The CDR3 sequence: CASSLESLGGWNEQFF. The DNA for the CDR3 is TGCGCCAGCAGCTTGGAGTCATTGGGGGGATGGAATGAGCAGTTCTTC.

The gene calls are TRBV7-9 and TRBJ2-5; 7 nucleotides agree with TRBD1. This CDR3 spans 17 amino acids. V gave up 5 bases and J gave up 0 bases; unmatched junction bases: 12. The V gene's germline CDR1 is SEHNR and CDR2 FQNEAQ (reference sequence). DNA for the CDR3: TGTGCCAGCAGCCGCCGACGAGGGACAGACAACCAAGAGACCCAGTACTTC. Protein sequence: CASSRRRGTDNQETQYF. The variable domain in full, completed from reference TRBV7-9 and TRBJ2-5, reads DTGVSQNPRHKITKRGQNVTFRCDPISEHNRLYWYRQTLGQGPEFLTYFQNEAQLEKSRLLSDRFSAERPKGSFSTLEIQRTEQGDSAMYLCASSRRRGTDNQETQYFGPGTRLLVL.

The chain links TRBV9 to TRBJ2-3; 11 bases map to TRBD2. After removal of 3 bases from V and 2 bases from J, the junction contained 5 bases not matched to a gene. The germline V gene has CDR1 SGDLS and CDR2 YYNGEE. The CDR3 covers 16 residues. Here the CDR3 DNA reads TGTGCCAGCAGCGCACTACTAGCGGGGGACACAGATACGCAGTATTTT. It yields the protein CASSALLAGDTDTQYF.

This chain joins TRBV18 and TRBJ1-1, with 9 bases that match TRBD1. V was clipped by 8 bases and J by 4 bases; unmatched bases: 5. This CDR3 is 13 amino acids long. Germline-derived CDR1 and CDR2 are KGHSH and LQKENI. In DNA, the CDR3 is TGTGCCAGCCAGGGACAGGGAAGCACTGAAGCTTTCTTT. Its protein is CASQGQGSTEAFF.

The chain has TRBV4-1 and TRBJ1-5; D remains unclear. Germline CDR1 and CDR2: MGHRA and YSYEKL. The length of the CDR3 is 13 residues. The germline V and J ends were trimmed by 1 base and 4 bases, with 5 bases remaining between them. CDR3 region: CASSQAPNQPQHF. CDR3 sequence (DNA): TGCGCCAGCAGCCAAGCCCCGAATCAGCCCCAGCATTTT.

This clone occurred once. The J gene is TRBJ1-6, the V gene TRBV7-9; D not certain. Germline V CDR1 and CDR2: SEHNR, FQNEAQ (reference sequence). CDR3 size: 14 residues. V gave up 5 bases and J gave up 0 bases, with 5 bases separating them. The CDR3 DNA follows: TGTGCCAGCAGCCTAGACTCCTATAATTCACCCCTCCACTTT. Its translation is CASSLDSYNSPLHF.

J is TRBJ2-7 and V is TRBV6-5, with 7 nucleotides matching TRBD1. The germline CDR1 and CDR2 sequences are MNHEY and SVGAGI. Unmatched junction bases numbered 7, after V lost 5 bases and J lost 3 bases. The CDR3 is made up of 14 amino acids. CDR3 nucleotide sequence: TGTGCCAGCAGTAAGGACAGGAGCTACTACGAGCAGTACTTC. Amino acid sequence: CASSKDRSYYEQYF.

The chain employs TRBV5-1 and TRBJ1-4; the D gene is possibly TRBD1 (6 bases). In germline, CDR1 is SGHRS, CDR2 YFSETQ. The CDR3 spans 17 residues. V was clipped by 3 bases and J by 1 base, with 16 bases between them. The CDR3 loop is CASSWKPPGQTNEKLFF. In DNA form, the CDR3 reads TGCGCCAGCAGCTGGAAACCACCGGGACAAACTAATGAAAAACTGTTTTTT. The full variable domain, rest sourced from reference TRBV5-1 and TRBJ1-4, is KAGVTQTPRYLIKTRGQQVTLSCSPISGHRSVSWYQQTPGQGLQFLFEYFSETQRNKGNFPGRFSGRQFSNSRSEMNVSTLELGDSALYLCASSWKPPGQTNEKLFFGSGTQLSVL.

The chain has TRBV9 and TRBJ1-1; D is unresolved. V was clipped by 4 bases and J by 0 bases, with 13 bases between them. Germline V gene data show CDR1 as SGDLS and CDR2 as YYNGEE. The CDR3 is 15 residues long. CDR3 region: CASSPWLSLNTEAFF. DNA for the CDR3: TGTGCCAGCAGCCCTTGGCTTTCGTTGAACACTGAAGCTTTCTTT.

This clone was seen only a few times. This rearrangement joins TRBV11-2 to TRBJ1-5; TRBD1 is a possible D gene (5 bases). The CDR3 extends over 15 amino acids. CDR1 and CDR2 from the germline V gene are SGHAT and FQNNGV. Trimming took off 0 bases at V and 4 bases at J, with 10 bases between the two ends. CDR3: CASSLDGRANQPQHF. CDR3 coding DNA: TGTGCCAGCAGCTTAGATGGCAGGGCTAATCAGCCCCAGCATTTT. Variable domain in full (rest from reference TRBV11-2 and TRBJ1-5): EAGVAQSPRYKIIEKRQSVAFWCNPISGHATLYWYQQILGQGPKLLIQFQNNGVVDDSQLPKDRFSAERLKGVDSTLKIQPAKLEDSAVYLCASSLDGRANQPQHFGDGTRLSIL.

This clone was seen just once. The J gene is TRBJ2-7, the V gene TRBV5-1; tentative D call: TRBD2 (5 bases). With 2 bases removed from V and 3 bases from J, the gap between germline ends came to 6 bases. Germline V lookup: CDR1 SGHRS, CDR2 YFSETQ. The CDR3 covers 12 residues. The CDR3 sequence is CASSFGGYEQYF. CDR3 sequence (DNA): TGCGCCAGCAGCTTCGGAGGCTACGAGCAGTACTTC.

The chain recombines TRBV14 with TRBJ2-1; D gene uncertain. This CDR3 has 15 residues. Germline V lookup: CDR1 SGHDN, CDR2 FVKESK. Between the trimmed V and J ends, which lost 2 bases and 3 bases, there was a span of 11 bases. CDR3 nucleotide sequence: TGTGCCAGCAGCCAAATGGGAACCTTCTACAATGAGCAGTTCTTC. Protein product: CASSQMGTFYNEQFF.

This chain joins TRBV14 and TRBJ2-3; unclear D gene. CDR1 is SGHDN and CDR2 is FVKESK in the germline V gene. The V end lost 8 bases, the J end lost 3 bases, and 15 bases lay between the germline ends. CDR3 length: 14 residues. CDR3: CASADTLGTDTQYF. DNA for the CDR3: TGTGCCAGCGCAGACACCCTCGGTACAGATACGCAGTATTTT.

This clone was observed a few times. This chain's CDR3 is CASSDRDTGELFF. The DNA of the CDR3 is TGTGCCAGCAGTGACAGGGACACCGGGGAGCTGTTTTTT. The chain is built from TRBV6-4 and TRBJ2-2; D uncertain. Germline CDR1 and CDR2: MRHNA and SNTAGT. Between the trimmed V and J ends, which lost 2 bases and 3 bases, there was a span of 4 bases. The CDR3 has 13 residues.

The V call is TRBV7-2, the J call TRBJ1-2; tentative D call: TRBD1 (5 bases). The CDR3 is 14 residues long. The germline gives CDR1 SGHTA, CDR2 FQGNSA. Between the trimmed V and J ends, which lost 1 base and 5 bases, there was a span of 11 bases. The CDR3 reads CASSLEAGLYGYTF. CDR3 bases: TGTGCCAGCAGCTTAGAAGCAGGGTTATATGGCTACACCTTC.